These 30 T cell receptor beta chains were all obtained from the same sample, sequenced in a study of tumor-infiltrating lymphocytes in oesophageal squamous cell carcinoma. In TCRdb, the PCR reads were re-called with MiXCR into one record per CDR3 protein. The table has about 25,000 distinct CDR3 sequences, 35% to 45% seen once. Sequenced input: esophageal tumor tissue. These receptors originate from a male donor with esophageal squamous cell carcinoma.

This clonotype came up many times. This chain uses TRBV27 with TRBJ1-5; no reliable D call. The CDR3 sequence is 14 residues long. Germline loops: CDR1 MNHEY, CDR2 SMNVEV (reference sequence). Deletions cut 2 bases from V and 5 bases from J, with 10 bases between. The CDR3 spells CASSLRAGDQPQHF. In nucleotides, the CDR3 is TGTGCCAGCAGTTTACGGGCTGGGGATCAGCCCCAGCATTTT.

The chain recombines TRBV11-2 with TRBJ2-2; perhaps TRBD1 as D (5 bases). The CDR3 covers 13 residues. The germline V gene has CDR1 SGHAT and CDR2 FQNNGV. Trimming cost V 5 bases and J 6 bases, with 10 bases left between them. The DNA of the CDR3 is TGTGCCAGCAGCGAACAGGTGGCCGGGGAGCTGTTTTTT. It yields the protein CASSEQVAGELFF. Full variable domain (rest looked up from reference TRBV11-2 and TRBJ2-2): EAGVAQSPRYKIIEKRQSVAFWCNPISGHATLYWYQQILGQGPKLLIQFQNNGVVDDSQLPKDRFSAERLKGVDSTLKIQPAKLEDSAVYLCASSEQVAGELFFGEGSRLTVL.

The rearrangement uses TRBV7-8 and TRBJ2-1, with TRBD2 as a possible D gene (6 bases). The end of the DNA fits TRBJ2-5 better, so the J call may be wrong. CDR1 is SGHVS and CDR2 is FQNEAQ in the germline V gene. The CDR3 runs 16 residues. The CDR3: CASSLGLYGRQETQYF. The CDR3 DNA reads TGTGCCAGCAGCTTAGGGTTATACGGGAGACAAGAGACCCAGTACTTC.

This clonotype was found many times. A much larger clone lies one base from this, so it may be a read error. V is TRBV7-8 and J is TRBJ2-3; the match to TRBD2 covers 14 bases. The germline V gene has CDR1 SGHVS and CDR2 FQNEAQ. The CDR3 is made up of 18 amino acids. V lost 5 bases and J lost 14; bases outside the gene matches: 21. Here the CDR3 reads CASSRTSGGPANTGELYF. In DNA, the CDR3 is TGTGCCAGCAGCCGGACTAGCGGGGGGCCCGCGAACACCGGGGAGCTGTATTTT.

The chain is built from TRBV6-1 and TRBJ2-3, with TRBD1 matching over 9 bases. Unmatched junction bases numbered 2, after V lost 2 bases and J lost 2 bases. Germline V gene data show CDR1 as MNHNS and CDR2 as SASEGT. CDR3 length equals 15 residues. The CDR3 loop is CASSERQGVTDTQYF. The CDR3 DNA sequence: TGTGCCAGCAGTGAAAGACAGGGGGTCACAGATACGCAGTATTTT.

This chain connects TRBV7-3 to TRBJ2-1; the D gene is possibly TRBD2 (6 bases). The J call is in doubt because the DNA end fits TRBJ2-7 better. Germline V gene sequence: CDR1 SGHTA, CDR2 FQGTGA. This CDR3 region has 15 residues. CDR3 in DNA: TGTGCCAGCAGCCCATTTTCGCGTGGGGGAGGTGAGCAGTACTTC. Its translation is CASSPFSRGGGEQYF.

This chain links TRBV7-3 with TRBJ2-5; 8 nucleotides agree with TRBD1. The end of the DNA fits TRBJ2-7 better, so the J call may be wrong. This CDR3 contains 14 residues. CDR1 SGHTA and CDR2 FQGTGA come from the germline V gene. The CDR3 loop reads CASSPGQGRFEQYF. The CDR3 DNA sequence: TGTGCCAGCAGCCCCGGACAGGGAAGGTTCGAGCAGTACTTC.

CDR3 in amino acids: CATQRTNTGELFF. The CDR3 bases are TGCGCCACCCAGCGGACGAACACCGGGGAGCTGTTTTTT. The V and J genes are TRBV10-2 and TRBJ2-2, with D perhaps TRBD2 (5 bases). The CDR3 loop spans 13 amino acids. Trimming left V 10 bases short and J 0 bases short, with 9 bases between. Germline V gives CDR1 WSHSY, CDR2 SAAADI.

This clonotype has a count of ten or more. V usage is TRBV27 and J usage is TRBJ2-3, with 7 positions matching TRBD2. CDR3 length equals 14 residues. Trimming took 2 bases from V and 8 from J; bases not matched to a gene: 7. Looked up from germline, CDR1 is MNHEY and CDR2 is SMNVEV (reference sequence). CDR3 sequence: CASSLPSLASTQYF. In DNA form, the CDR3 reads TGTGCCAGCAGTTTACCCTCACTAGCGTCTACGCAGTATTTT.

Ten or more counts support this clonotype. V is TRBV28 and J is TRBJ1-5; tentatively, D is TRBD1 (5 bases). Germline CDR1 is MDHEN and CDR2 is SYDVKM. CDR3 size: 15 residues. V was trimmed by 3 bases and J by 5 bases, leaving 14 bases between them. CDR3 sequence: CASSFPGGEDQPQHF. The CDR3 bases are TGTGCCAGCAGTTTTCCCGGAGGGGAAGATCAGCCCCAGCATTTT.

The V and J genes are TRBV6-6 and TRBJ1-5; no definite D call. V was cut by 5 bases and J by 1 base, with 9 bases left in between. The CDR3 totals 14 residues. CDR1 MNHNY and CDR2 SVGAGI come from the germline V gene (reference sequence). CDR3 sequence reads: CASSASDSNQPQHF. CDR3 coding DNA: TGTGCCAGCAGTGCTTCGGACAGCAATCAGCCCCAGCATTTT.

This clonotype has ten or more counts. The V and J genes are TRBV12-3 or TRBV12-4 and TRBJ2-1, with 13 bases that match TRBD2. Germline trimming cut 3 bases from V and 6 bases from J; bases unmatched to any gene: 2. The CDR3 sequence is 15 residues long. CDR3 protein: CASSFRLAGGNEQFF. CDR3 in DNA: TGTGCCAGCAGTTTCCGACTAGCGGGGGGCAATGAGCAGTTCTTC.

This clonotype has only a few counts. The rearrangement joins TRBV7-3 to TRBJ2-7, with TRBD2 identical over 9 bases. The J call may be mistaken, given a closer DNA end match to TRBJ2-1. CDR1 SGHTA and CDR2 FQGTGA come from the germline V gene. The CDR3 loop spans 15 amino acids. CDR3 sequence reads: CASSLRGLASNEQFF. CDR3 nucleotides: TGTGCCAGCAGCTTAAGGGGACTAGCCTCCAATGAGCAGTTCTTC.

The chain is built from TRBV6-1 and TRBJ2-1; D remains ambiguous. Per the germline V gene, CDR1 is MNHNS and CDR2 is SASEGT. The CDR3 is made up of 15 amino acids. V lost 7 bases to trimming and J lost 0 bases, with 13 bases between them. In DNA form, the CDR3 reads TGTGCCAGCACTTCCCTCGCAGGCTCCTACAATGAGCAGTTCTTC. Translating gives CASTSLAGSYNEQFF.

A word on this clonotype: A much larger clone differs from this one at a single base, so this may be a read error. Here the CDR3 DNA reads TGCGCCAGCAGCTTGACAGGGTCCGGCGAGACCCAGTACTTC. Protein product: CASSLTGSGETQYF. The chain uses TRBV5-1 and TRBJ2-5; maybe TRBD1 (6 bases). This CDR3 contains 14 residues. Germline CDR1 and CDR2: SGHRS and YFSETQ. V lost 1 base and J 5 bases, leaving 12 bases between the germline ends. Together with reference TRBV5-1 and TRBJ2-5, the CDR3 gives the full variable domain: KAGVTQTPRYLIKTRGQQVTLSCSPISGHRSVSWYQQTPGQGLQFLFEYFSETQRNKGNFPGRFSGRQFSNSRSEMNVSTLELGDSALYLCASSLTGSGETQYFGPGTRLLVL.

This chain's CDR3 is CASSSVTLITDTQYF. CDR3 nucleotides: TGTGCCAGCAGTTCCGTGACATTAATCACAGATACGCAGTATTTT. The chain has TRBV12-3 or TRBV12-4 and TRBJ2-3; D remains ambiguous. Between the trimmed V and J ends, which lost 4 bases and 2 bases, there was a span of 13 bases. The CDR3 has 15 amino acids.

The chain couples TRBV9 to TRBJ2-5; possibly TRBD1 for D (6 bases). The V and J ends lost 3 bases and 5 bases respectively, with 17 bases between them. Germline V gene lookup returns CDR1 SGDLS and CDR2 YYNGEE. The CDR3 contains 15 residues. CDR3 DNA sequence: TGTGCCAGCAGCGAGGGGGACACCTACGAGGAGACCCAGTACTTC. Encoded protein: CASSEGDTYEETQYF.

This clonotype was observed once. The chain uses TRBV5-6 and TRBJ2-5; 12 bases align to TRBD2. The end of the DNA aligns better with TRBJ2-7, so the J call may be wrong. The CDR3 consists of 17 residues. CDR1 is SGHDT, CDR2 YYEEEE, per germline. The CDR3 loop reads CASSQRRRTSGIHEQYF. The CDR3 DNA reads TGTGCCAGCAGCCAGAGAAGACGGACTAGCGGGATTCACGAGCAGTACTTC.

The chain uses TRBV6-7 and TRBJ2-6, with D tentatively TRBD1 (6 bases). The J call may not be correct, given that the DNA end is closer to TRBJ2-1. TRBV6-7 is annotated as an ORF whose role is uncertain. The CDR3 extends over 18 amino acids. The CDR3 region has the DNA TGTGCCAGCAGTTACTCTCCTGGCCTCGGGACACATAACAATGAGCAGTTCTTC. This encodes CASSYSPGLGTHNNEQFF.

This clonotype was observed a handful of times. The V and J genes are TRBV5-1 and TRBJ1-2; perhaps TRBD1 as D (6 bases). Trimming removed 0 bases at V and 3 bases at J, with 9 bases between. The CDR3 is 14 amino acids. CDR1 is SGHRS, CDR2 YFSETQ, per germline. Here the CDR3 reads CASSLAPGDYGYTF. The CDR3 nucleotides read TGCGCCAGCAGCTTGGCGCCAGGGGACTATGGCTACACCTTC.

There are many counts of this clonotype. The rearrangement uses TRBV11-1 and TRBJ2-7; possibly TRBD1 for D (5 bases). The CDR3 loop spans 14 amino acids. V was cut by 1 base and J by 2 bases, with 9 bases left in between. Germline V CDR1 and CDR2: SGHAT, FQDESV (reference sequence). The chain's CDR3 is CASSLEWGAYEQYF. In DNA form, the CDR3 reads TGTGCCAGCAGCTTAGAGTGGGGCGCCTACGAGCAGTACTTC.

The table lists this clonotype with many counts. V usage is TRBV25-1 and J usage is TRBJ2-2; D possibly corresponds to TRBD1 (6 bases). Germline assignment: CDR1 MGHDK and CDR2 SYGVNS. The CDR3 contains 13 residues. The CDR3 coding sequence is TGTGGTACAGGGATGGGTCACACCGGGGAGCTGTTTTTT. This translates into CGTGMGHTGELFF. Drawing the rest from reference TRBV25-1 and TRBJ2-2, the complete variable domain is EADIYQTPRYLVIGTGKKITLECSQTMGHDKMYWYQQDPGMELHLIHYSYGVNSTEKGDLSSESTVSRIRTEHFPLTLESARPSHTSQYLCGTGMGHTGELFFGEGSRLTVL.

This clonotype was found a few times. The genes are TRBV7-3 and TRBJ2-1; 7 positions agree with TRBD1. Germline V gene sequence: CDR1 SGHTA, CDR2 FQGTGA. J was trimmed by 13 bases and V by 2 bases; bases with no gene match: 5. CDR3 length equals 12 residues. The chain's CDR3 is CASSLPGTDQFF. DNA for the CDR3: TGTGCCAGCAGCTTACCTGGGACAGATCAGTTCTTC.

The rearrangement links TRBV24-1 to TRBJ2-1; D is uncertain. V was trimmed by 2 bases and J by 5 bases, leaving 18 bases between them. Germline lookup yields CDR1 KGHDR and CDR2 SFDVKD. The CDR3 length is 17 residues. The CDR3: CATSDSLGDLANNEQFF. CDR3 DNA sequence: TGTGCCACCAGTGATTCCCTAGGTGACTTAGCTAACAATGAGCAGTTCTTC.

This clonotype was counted at least ten times. This CDR3 reads CASSPRPGQVNEKLFF. The CDR3 DNA reads TGTGCCAGCAGCCCGCGACCGGGACAGGTTAATGAAAAACTGTTTTTT. This rearrangement joins TRBV7-2 to TRBJ1-4, with TRBD1 matching over 8 bases. This CDR3 is built from 16 residues. Trimming cost V 5 bases and J 4 bases; bases outside gene matches: 9. Germline loops: CDR1 SGHTA, CDR2 FQGNSA.

The V gene is TRBV7-2, the J gene TRBJ2-4, with a weak D call TRBD2 (6 bases). Germline-derived CDR1 and CDR2 are SGHTA and FQGNSA. The CDR3 totals 16 residues. V was cut by 6 bases and J by 3 bases, with 18 bases left in between. The CDR3 loop is CASSPVRGLGKNIQYF. The CDR3 DNA sequence: TGTGCCAGCAGTCCCGTGCGGGGCTTGGGCAAAAACATTCAGTACTTC. The full variable domain, with the rest looked up from reference TRBV7-2 and TRBJ2-4, is GAGVSQSPSNKVTEKGKDVELRCDPISGHTALYWYRQSLGQGLEFLIYFQGNSAPDKSGLPSDRFSAERTGGSVSTLTIQRTQQEDSAVYLCASSPVRGLGKNIQYFGAGTRLSVL.

At least ten counts were recorded for this clonotype. The chain has TRBV7-9 and TRBJ2-2; 9 bases are shared with TRBD2. CDR1 is SEHNR and CDR2 is FQNEAQ in the germline V gene (reference sequence). CDR3 size: 15 residues. The junction had 2 bases not matched to a gene; V was cut back by 2 bases and J by 4 bases. The CDR3 coding sequence is TGTGCCAGCAGCTTAAGCGGGGGGACCACCGGGGAGCTGTTTTTT. Translated, it gives CASSLSGGTTGELFF.

The chain recombines TRBV2 with TRBJ2-1; 11 bases agree with TRBD2. The DNA end lines up better with TRBJ2-7; the J call may be wrong. This CDR3 has 17 residues. CDR1 SNHLY and CDR2 FYNNEI come from the germline V gene. CDR3 region: CASKVVQGTSGNYEQYF. In DNA, the CDR3 is TGTGCCAGCAAGGTAGTTCAAGGGACTAGCGGAAACTACGAGCAGTACTTC.

This clonotype has at least ten counts. It may be a read error: a sequence one base away is much more abundant. The rearrangement uses TRBV7-6 and TRBJ2-7; D not certain. The DNA end favors TRBJ2-1, so the J call may be wrong. This CDR3 region has 11 residues. The germline V gene encodes CDR1 SGHVS and CDR2 FNYEAQ. The CDR3 DNA follows: TGTGCCAGCAGCGCCACCCCGCAGCAGTTCTTC. This gives the protein CASSATPQQFF.

The chain has TRBV7-2 and TRBJ2-3; 12 bases match TRBD2. With the DNA end fitting TRBJ2-7 better, the J assignment may be wrong. This CDR3 contains 17 residues. The germline V gene has CDR1 SGHTA and CDR2 FQGNSA. The CDR3 loop reads CASSLAMTSGSNYEQYF. CDR3 DNA: TGTGCCAGCAGCTTAGCGATGACTAGCGGGAGCAACTACGAGCAGTACTTC.